This T cell receptor beta chain was sequenced during a study of T cell repertoires in cytomegalovirus infection. Overall study findings and caveats: Summed public TCR beta family frequency identified CMV carriers bearing the relevant HLA. Predominance within the ex vivo response was attributable to HLA-C-restricted CMV-specific TCR beta clonotypes.

TCRdb reanalysed the reads using MiXCR and keeps one entry per CDR3 protein. The sample has fewer than 550,000 distinct CDR3 sequences; about 10% are singletons. Worth noting for this clonotype: Its specificity is not known.

Losses at the gene ends were 8 bases for V and 7 bases for J; bases not matched to a gene: 5. Per germline, CDR1 KGHSH and CDR2 LQKENI. The CDR3 extends over 13 amino acids. The rearrangement joins TRBV18 to TRBJ1-6; the match to TRBD1 covers 7 bases. Sequencing was done on a sample of PBMCs. This sequence originates from a human donor in good health (CMV status not recorded). Some clones in this sample may be carry-over from other donors' samples. CDR3 loop: CASAGQENSPLHF. The CDR3 DNA sequence: TGTGCCAGCGCAGGACAGGAGAATTCACCCCTCCACTTT. Combining the CDR3 with reference TRBV18 and TRBJ1-6 gives the whole variable domain NAGVMQNPRHLVRRRGQEARLRCSPMKGHSHVYWYRQLPEEGLKFMVYLQKENIIDESGMPKERFSAEFPKEGPSILRIQQVVRGDSAAYFCASAGQENSPLHFGNGTRLTVT.